This T cell receptor beta chain was sequenced for a study of blood T cell repertoires in COVID-19. Under the authors' procedure: Amplified reference gene primers provided the basis for estimating nucleated cell counts. The table came from immunoSEQ multiplex PCR; TCRdb's copy has only in-frame clones and leaves some out. That table gives V, J and clone size, and the DNA gave D and trimming. This sample has about 82,000 clones, with approximately 74% found just once. This CDR3 spans 14 amino acids. Trimming took 3 bases from V and 6 from J; bases not matched to a gene: 4. The V gene's germline CDR1 is SGHTA and CDR2 FQGNSA.

Input material: peripheral blood. The chain links TRBV7-2 to TRBJ1-3, with 8 bases lining up with TRBD1. This receptor was identified in a human donor with acute or convalescent COVID-19. The donor label of this sample is uncertain. CDR3 bases: TGTGCCAGCAGCTTTGGACAGGGTGCAAACACCATATATTTT. As protein: CASSFGQGANTIYF.